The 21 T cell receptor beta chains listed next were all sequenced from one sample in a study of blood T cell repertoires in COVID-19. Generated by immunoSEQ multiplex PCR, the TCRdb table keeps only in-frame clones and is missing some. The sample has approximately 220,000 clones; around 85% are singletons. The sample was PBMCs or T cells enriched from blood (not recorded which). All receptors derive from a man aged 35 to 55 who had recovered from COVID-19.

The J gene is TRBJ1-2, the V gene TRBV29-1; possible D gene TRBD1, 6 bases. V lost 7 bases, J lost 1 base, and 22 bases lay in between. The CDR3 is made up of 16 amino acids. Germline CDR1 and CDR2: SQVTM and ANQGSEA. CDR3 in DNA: TGCAGCGACCAAGGCGGGGGGGCCGGAATTAACTATGGCTACACCTTC. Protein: CSDQGGGAGINYGYTF.

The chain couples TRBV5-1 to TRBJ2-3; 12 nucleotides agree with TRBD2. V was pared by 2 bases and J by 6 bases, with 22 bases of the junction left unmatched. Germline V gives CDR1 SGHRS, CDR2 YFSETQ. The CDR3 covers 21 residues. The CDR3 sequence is CASSFWGAGRLAGDSADTQYF. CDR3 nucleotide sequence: TGCGCCAGCAGCTTCTGGGGGGCCGGACGACTAGCGGGAGATTCGGCGGATACGCAGTATTTT.

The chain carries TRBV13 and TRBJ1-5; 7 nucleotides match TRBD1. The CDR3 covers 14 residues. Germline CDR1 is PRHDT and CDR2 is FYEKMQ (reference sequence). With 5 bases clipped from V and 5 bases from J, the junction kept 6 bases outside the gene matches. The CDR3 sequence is CASSEGTVDQPQHF. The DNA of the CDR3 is TGTGCCAGCAGCGAAGGGACAGTCGATCAGCCCCAGCATTTT.

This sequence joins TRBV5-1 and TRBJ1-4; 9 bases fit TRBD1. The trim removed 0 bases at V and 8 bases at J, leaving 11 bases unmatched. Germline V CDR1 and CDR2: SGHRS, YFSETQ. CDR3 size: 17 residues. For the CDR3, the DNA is TGCGCCAGCAGCTTGGAAGGTGTAGGACAGGGGTACGAAAAACTGTTTTTT. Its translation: CASSLEGVGQGYEKLFF.

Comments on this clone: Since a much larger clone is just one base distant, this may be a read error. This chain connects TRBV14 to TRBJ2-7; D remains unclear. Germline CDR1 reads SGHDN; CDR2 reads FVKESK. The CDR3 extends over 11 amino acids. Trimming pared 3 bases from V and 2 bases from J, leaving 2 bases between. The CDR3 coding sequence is TGTGCCAGCAGCCACGCCTACGAGCAGTACTTC. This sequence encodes CASSHAYEQYF.

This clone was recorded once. The CDR3 protein is CASSAPGTSGRETQYF. CDR3 sequence (DNA): TGTGCCAGTAGTGCTCCAGGGACTAGCGGGAGGGAGACCCAGTACTTC. The chain joins TRBV19 to TRBJ2-5, with TRBD2 matching over 15 bases. The germline V gene encodes CDR1 LNHDA and CDR2 SQIVND (reference sequence). There are 16 residues in the CDR3. The J segment lost 5 bases and the V segment lost 5 bases, leaving 6 bases of the junction unmatched.

CDR3 sequence (DNA): TGCGCCAGCAGCCTGGGAGACAACTCCTACAATGAGCAGTTCTTC. Translation: CASSLGDNSYNEQFF. The chain combines TRBV4-1 with TRBJ2-1; tentative D call: TRBD2 (5 bases). The CDR3 contains 15 residues. Germline V gene lookup returns CDR1 MGHRA and CDR2 YSYEKL. V shed 4 bases and J shed 0 bases, with 10 bases lying between them.

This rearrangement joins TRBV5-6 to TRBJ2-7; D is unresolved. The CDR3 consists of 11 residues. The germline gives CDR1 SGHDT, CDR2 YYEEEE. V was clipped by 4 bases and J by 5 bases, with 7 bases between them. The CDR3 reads CASSPGNEQYF. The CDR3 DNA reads TGTGCCAGCAGCCCGGGTAACGAGCAGTACTTC.

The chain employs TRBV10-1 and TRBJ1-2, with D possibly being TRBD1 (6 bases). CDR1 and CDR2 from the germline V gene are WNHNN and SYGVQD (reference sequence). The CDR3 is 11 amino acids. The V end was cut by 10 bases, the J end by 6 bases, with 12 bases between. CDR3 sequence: CATGQWDGYTF. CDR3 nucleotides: TGCGCCACCGGACAGTGGGATGGCTACACCTTC.

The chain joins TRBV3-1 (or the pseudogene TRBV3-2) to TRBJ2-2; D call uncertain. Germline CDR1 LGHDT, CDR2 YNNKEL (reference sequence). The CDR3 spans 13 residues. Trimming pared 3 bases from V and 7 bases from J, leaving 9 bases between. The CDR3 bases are TGTGCCAGCAGCCAGGAGCTTGGCGGGGAGCTGTTTTTT. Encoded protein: CASSQELGGELFF.

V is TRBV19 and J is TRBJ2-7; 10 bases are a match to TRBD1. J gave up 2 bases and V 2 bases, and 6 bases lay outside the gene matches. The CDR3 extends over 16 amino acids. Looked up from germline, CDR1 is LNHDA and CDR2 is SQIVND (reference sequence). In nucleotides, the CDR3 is TGTGCCAGTAGTATATACCGGGACAGGGGTACCTACGAGCAGTACTTC. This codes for CASSIYRDRGTYEQYF.

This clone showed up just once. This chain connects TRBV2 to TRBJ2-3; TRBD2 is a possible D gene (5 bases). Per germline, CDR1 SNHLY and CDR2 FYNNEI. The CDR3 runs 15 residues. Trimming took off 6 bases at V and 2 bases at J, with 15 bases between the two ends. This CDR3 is CASRGSPRATDTQYF. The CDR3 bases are TGTGCCAGCAGAGGTTCCCCGCGGGCCACAGATACGCAGTATTTT.

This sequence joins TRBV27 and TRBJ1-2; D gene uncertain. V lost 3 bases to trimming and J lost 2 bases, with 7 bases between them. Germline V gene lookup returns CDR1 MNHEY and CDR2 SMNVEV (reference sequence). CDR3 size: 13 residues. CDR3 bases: TGTGCCAGCAGTTTTCTCCCCAACTATGGCTACACCTTC. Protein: CASSFLPNYGYTF.

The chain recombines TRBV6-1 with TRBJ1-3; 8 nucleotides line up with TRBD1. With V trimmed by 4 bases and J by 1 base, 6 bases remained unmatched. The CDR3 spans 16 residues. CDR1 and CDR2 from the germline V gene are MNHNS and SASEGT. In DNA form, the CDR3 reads TGTGCCAGCAGTGTGCAGGGGGCAAGGTCTGGAAACACCATATATTTT. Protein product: CASSVQGARSGNTIYF.

Here the CDR3 reads CASSYSSGRAYEQYF. DNA for the CDR3: TGTGCCAGCAGTTACTCGAGCGGACGGGCCTACGAGCAGTACTTC. V gene TRBV6-2 or TRBV6-3 combines with J gene TRBJ2-7; D is perhaps TRBD2 (5 bases). Germline-derived CDR1 and CDR2 are MNHEY and SVGEGT. The CDR3 sequence is 15 residues long. V was trimmed by 0 bases and J by 2 bases, leaving 11 bases between them.

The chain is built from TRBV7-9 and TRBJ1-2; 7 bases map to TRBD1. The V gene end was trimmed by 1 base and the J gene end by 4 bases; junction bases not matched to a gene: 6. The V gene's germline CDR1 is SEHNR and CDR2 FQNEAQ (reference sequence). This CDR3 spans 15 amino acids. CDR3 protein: CASSLGQGVAYGYTF. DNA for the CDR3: TGTGCCAGCAGCTTAGGACAGGGTGTCGCCTATGGCTACACCTTC.

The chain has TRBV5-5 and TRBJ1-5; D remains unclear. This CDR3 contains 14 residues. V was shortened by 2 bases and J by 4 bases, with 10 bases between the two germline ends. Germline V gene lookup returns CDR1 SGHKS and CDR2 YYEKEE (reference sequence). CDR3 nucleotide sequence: TGTGCCAGCAGCTTAGACATACGAAATCAGCCCCAGCATTTT. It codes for CASSLDIRNQPQHF.

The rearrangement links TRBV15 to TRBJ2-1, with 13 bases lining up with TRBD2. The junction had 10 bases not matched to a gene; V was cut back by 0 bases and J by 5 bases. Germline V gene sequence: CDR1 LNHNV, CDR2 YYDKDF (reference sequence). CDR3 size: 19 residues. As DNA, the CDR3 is TGTGCCACCAGCAGAGATTACAGGACTAGCGGGAGTGTTGACAATGAGCAGTTCTTC. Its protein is CATSRDYRTSGSVDNEQFF.

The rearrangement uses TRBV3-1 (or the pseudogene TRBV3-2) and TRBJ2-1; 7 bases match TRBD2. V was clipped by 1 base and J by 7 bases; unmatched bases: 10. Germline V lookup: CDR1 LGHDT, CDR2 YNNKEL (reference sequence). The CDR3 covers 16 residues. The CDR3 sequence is CASSQGLALLGNEQFF. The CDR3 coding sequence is TGTGCCAGCAGCCAAGGACTAGCCTTATTGGGGAATGAGCAGTTCTTC.

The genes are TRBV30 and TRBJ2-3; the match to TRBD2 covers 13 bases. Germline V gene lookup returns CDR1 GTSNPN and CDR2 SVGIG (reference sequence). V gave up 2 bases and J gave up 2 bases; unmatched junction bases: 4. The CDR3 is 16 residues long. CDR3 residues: CAWSQGLAGNTDTQYF. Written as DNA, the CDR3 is TGTGCCTGGAGTCAGGGACTAGCGGGGAACACAGATACGCAGTATTTT.

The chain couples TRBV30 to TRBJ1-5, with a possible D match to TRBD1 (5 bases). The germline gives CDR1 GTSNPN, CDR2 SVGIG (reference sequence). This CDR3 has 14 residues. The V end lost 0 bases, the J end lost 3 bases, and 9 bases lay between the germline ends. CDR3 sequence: CAWSVQGDNQPQHF. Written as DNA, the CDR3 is TGTGCCTGGAGTGTACAAGGGGACAATCAGCCCCAGCATTTT. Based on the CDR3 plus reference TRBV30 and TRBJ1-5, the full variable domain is SQTIHQWPATLVQPVGSPLSLECTVEGTSNPNLYWYRQAAGRGLQLLFYSVGIGQISSEVPQNLSASRPQDRQFILSSKKLLLSDSGFYLCAWSVQGDNQPQHFGDGTRLSIL.